The source of this T cell receptor (beta chain) is a study of blood T cell repertoires in COVID-19 (TCRdb year 2020). At the level of the whole study: Collaborator samples came from the United States, Italy and Spain and covered acute and convalescent phases of COVID-19. Where HLA class I and class II types were available, the types were taken from metadata supplied by the sample provider, not from assay-based typing. Samples were obtained from the ongoing ImmuneRACE study (first 160 participants) and from roughly 1,300 subjects provided by 6 global collaborators. A de-identified subject ID, COVID-19 status, age in years and sex were almost always included in the sample metadata. The prospective study material was composed of cDNA or gDNA derived from T cells, B-cell-depleted T cells, or PBMCs. A freely available public database, intended as a resource for researchers studying the immune response to SARS-CoV-2, is where the repertoires were released. The dataset comprised deeply sampled blood TCRbeta repertoires from subjects exposed to, actively infected with, or recovered from COVID-19.

Participants in the prospective study were aged roughly 18 to 89 years, lived in more than 20 United States geographic areas, and enrolled through a virtual design. In the prospective study, cohorts were assigned on the basis of participant-reported clinical history obtained from a screening survey and a study questionnaire. Recovered participants in ImmuneRACE Cohort 3 were defined by two consecutive negative NP/OP PCR tests, clearance by a healthcare professional, or resolution of symptoms. In the prospective study, mobile phlebotomists collected whole blood, serum and a nasopharyngeal or oropharyngeal swab from each participant. Participants in the prospective study had the option to provide additional blood draws and questionnaires over a 2-month period. Prospective study blood samples were shipped either frozen or at room temperature before DNA extraction. From the germline V gene, CDR1 is SNHLY and CDR2 is FYNNEI. The CDR3 holds 15 amino acids from the cysteine to the phenylalanine. Only CDR3 DNA remains: 45 bases, in frame from the first base. V loses 4 bases, J loses 7 bases, and the germline ends lie 14 bases apart.

General conclusions and limits of the study: Clinical and demographic metadata were provided uncurated, with the amount varying by source and participant.

As to this clone: Its binding antigen is unknown. Base qualities are not recorded, but no much larger clone differs from it by a single base.

The immunoSEQ Assay, a bias-controlled multiplex PCR, was used to amplify TCRbeta CDR3 regions from genomic DNA. The paper's data handling went like this. Within the assay, amplification of reference gene primers was used to estimate how many nucleated cells each sample contained. To quantify the absolute abundance of each unique TCRbeta CDR3 rearrangement, sequence reads were collapsed and filtered. For each sample, productive Simpson clonality was calculated as the square root of Simpson's diversity index over productive rearrangements. This immuneACCESS table, as held by TCRdb, lists in-frame sequences with V and J called but not all clones. Of the missing ones, under half trace to an unresolved V gene in checked studies; the others have no known cause. The DNA was the basis for D and trimming; V, J and clone size are from that table. The sample has around 250,000 clones on record, about 83% of them singletons. Around 2.1% of the sample lies in the top ten.

The rearranged segments are TRBV2 and TRBJ1-6; the D gene identity is not certain. The sequence was collected from a woman aged 50 to 65 who had recovered from COVID-19. Specimen: PBMCs or T cells enriched from blood (not recorded which). The CDR3 reads CASSGIGGLNSPLHF. The DNA is as follows: TGTGCCAGCAGTGGCATAGGAGGATTGAATTCACCCCTCCACTTT.